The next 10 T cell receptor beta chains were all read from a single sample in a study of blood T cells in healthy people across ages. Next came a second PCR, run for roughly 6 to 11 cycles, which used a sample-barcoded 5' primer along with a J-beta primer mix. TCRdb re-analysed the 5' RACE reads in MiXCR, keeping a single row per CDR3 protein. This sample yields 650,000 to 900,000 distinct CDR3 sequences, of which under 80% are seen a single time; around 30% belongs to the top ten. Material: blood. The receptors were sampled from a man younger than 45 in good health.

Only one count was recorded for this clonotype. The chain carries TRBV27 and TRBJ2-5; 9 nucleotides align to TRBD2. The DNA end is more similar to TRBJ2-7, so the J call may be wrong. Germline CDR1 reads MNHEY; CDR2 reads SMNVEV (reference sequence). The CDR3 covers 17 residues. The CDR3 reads CASSFNSLAGEPYEQYF. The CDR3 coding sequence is TGTGCCAGCAGTTTCAACTCGTTAGCGGGGGAACCGTACGAGCAGTACTTC.

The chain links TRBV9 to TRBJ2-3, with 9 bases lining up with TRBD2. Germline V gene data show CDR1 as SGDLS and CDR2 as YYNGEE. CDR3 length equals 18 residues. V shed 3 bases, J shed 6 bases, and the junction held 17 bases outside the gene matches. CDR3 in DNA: TGTGCCAGCAGCGGCCCCGTGGTAGCGGGGGTCCTCGGGGATACGCAGTATTTT. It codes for CASSGPVVAGVLGDTQYF. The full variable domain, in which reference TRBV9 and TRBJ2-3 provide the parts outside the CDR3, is DSGVTQTPKHLITATGQRVTLRCSPRSGDLSVYWYQQSLDQGLQFLIQYYNGEERAKGNILERFSAQQFPDLHSELNLSSLELGDSALYFCASSGPVVAGVLGDTQYFGPGTRLTVL.

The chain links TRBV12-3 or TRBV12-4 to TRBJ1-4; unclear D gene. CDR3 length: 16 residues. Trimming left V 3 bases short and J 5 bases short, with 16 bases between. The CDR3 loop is CASSFLGTEPNEKLFF. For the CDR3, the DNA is TGTGCCAGCAGTTTTCTGGGAACAGAGCCAAATGAAAAACTGTTTTTT.

The CDR3 reads CASSFLAGGLEQFF. CDR3 bases: TGTGCCAGCAGCTTTCTAGCGGGGGGCCTTGAGCAGTTCTTC. The J gene is TRBJ2-1, the V gene TRBV7-9; 11 nucleotides align to TRBD2. CDR3 length: 14 residues. Trimming removed 3 bases from V and 9 bases from J; junction bases left unmatched: 4. Germline assignment: CDR1 SEHNR and CDR2 FQNEAQ (reference sequence).

The CDR3: CASIRTGPYEQYF. CDR3 DNA sequence: TGTGCCAGCATCAGGACAGGGCCGTACGAGCAGTACTTC. V and J are TRBV28 and TRBJ2-7; 8 bases fit TRBD1. The CDR3 runs 13 residues. CDR1 and CDR2 (germline): MDHEN, SYDVKM. V shed 7 bases and J 4 bases; nucleotides not matched to a gene: 6.

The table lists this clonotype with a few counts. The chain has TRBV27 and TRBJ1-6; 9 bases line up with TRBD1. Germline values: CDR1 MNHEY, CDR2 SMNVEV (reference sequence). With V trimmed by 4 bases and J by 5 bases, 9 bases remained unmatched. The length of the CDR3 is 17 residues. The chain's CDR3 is CASSSSPGQGHNSPLHF. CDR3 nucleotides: TGTGCCAGCAGTTCCTCACCGGGACAGGGCCATAATTCACCCCTCCACTTT.

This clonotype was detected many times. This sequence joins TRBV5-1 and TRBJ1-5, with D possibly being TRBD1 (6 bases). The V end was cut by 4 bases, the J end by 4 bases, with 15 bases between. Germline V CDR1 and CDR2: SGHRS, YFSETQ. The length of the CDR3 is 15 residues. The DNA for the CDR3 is TGCGCCAGCAGCGCTGGGACACAAAAAAATCAGCCCCAGCATTTT. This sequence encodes CASSAGTQKNQPQHF.

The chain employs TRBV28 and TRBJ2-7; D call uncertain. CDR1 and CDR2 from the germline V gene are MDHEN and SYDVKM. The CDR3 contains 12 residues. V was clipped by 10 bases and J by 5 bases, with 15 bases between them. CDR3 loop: CATRTGLDEQYF. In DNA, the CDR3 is TGTGCCACCCGGACCGGGTTGGACGAGCAGTACTTC.

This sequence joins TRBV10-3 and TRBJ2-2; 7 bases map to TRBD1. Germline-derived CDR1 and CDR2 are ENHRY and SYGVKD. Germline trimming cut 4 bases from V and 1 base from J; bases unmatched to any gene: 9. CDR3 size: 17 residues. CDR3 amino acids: CAISGTGAIGNTGELFF. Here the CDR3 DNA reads TGTGCCATCAGTGGAACAGGGGCAATAGGGAACACCGGGGAGCTGTTTTTT.

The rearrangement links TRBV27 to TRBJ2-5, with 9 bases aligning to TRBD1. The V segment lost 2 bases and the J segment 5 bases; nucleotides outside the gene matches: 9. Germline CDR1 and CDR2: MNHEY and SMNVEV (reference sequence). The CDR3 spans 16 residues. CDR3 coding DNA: TGTGCCAGCAGTTTACGACAGGGGGTCAGACGGGAGACCCAGTACTTC. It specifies CASSLRQGVRRETQYF.